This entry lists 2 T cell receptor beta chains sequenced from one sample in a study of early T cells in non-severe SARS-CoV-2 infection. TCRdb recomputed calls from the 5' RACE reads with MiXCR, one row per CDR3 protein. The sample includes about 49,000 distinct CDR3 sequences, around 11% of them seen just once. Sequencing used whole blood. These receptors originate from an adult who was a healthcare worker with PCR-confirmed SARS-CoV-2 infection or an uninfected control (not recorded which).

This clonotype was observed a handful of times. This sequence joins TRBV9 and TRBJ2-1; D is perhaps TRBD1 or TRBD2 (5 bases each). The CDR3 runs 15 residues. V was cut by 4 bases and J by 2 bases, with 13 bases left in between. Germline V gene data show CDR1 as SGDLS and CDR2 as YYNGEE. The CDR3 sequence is CASSSRDGAYNEQFF. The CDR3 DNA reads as TGTGCCAGCAGCTCCCGGGACGGAGCCTACAATGAGCAGTTCTTC.

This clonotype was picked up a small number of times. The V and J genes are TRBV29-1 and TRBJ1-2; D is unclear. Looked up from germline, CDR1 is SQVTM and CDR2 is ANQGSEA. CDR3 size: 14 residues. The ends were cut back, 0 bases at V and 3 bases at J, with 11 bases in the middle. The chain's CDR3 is CSVEDRSYYYGYTF. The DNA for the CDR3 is TGCAGCGTTGAAGACAGATCGTACTACTATGGCTACACCTTC.